Below are 18 T cell receptor beta chains sequenced from a single sample in a study of cytomegalovirus exposure and HLA in healthy donors. PCR primers comprised 60 Vbeta and 13 Jbeta primers. Measured with immunoSEQ multiplex PCR; TCRdb has only the in-frame clones, and not every one. The data show around 160,000 clones, with roughly 65% seen just once and 4.5% held by the top ten. The sample taken for sequencing was PBMCs. The receptors here all came from a woman in her late teens or twenties in good health and CMV-seropositive.

V usage is TRBV7-9 and J usage is TRBJ2-1, with TRBD2 matching over 14 bases. Unmatched junction bases numbered 10, after V lost 3 bases and J lost 15 bases. The CDR3 consists of 15 residues. CDR1 SEHNR and CDR2 FQNEAQ come from the germline V gene (reference sequence). In nucleotides, the CDR3 is TGTGCCAGCAGCTTGTTGGGACTAGCGGGAGCTTTACCGTTCTTC. Amino acid sequence: CASSLLGLAGALPFF.

The genes are TRBV5-1 and TRBJ2-7; 13 bases agree with TRBD2. The CDR3 totals 16 residues. The germline V gene has CDR1 SGHRS and CDR2 YFSETQ. Losses at the gene ends were 4 bases for V and 0 bases for J; bases not matched to a gene: 4. CDR3 amino acids: CASSGLAGVISYEQYF. Written as DNA, the CDR3 is TGCGCCAGCAGCGGACTAGCGGGAGTTATCTCCTACGAGCAGTACTTC.

The chain joins TRBV5-1 to TRBJ1-5; D call uncertain. V was trimmed by 0 bases and J by 0 bases, leaving 7 bases between them. This CDR3 comprises 15 residues. Germline assignment: CDR1 SGHRS and CDR2 YFSETQ. This CDR3 is CASSLDSSSNQPQHF. The DNA of the CDR3 is TGCGCCAGCAGCTTGGACAGTAGTAGCAATCAGCCCCAGCATTTT. Based on the CDR3 plus reference TRBV5-1 and TRBJ1-5, the full variable domain is KAGVTQTPRYLIKTRGQQVTLSCSPISGHRSVSWYQQTPGQGLQFLFEYFSETQRNKGNFPGRFSGRQFSNSRSEMNVSTLELGDSALYLCASSLDSSSNQPQHFGDGTRLSIL.

The chain carries TRBV7-9 and TRBJ2-7; 9 bases are shared with TRBD1. The V gene's germline CDR1 is SEHNR and CDR2 FQNEAQ (reference sequence). V lost 1 base and J lost 2; bases outside the gene matches: 3. The CDR3 length is 15 residues. CDR3 sequence reads: CASSLEGTGTYEQYF. CDR3 coding DNA: TGTGCCAGCAGCTTAGAAGGGACAGGGACCTACGAGCAGTACTTC.

The genes are TRBV6-5 and TRBJ2-7; tentatively, D is TRBD1 (5 bases). V was trimmed by 0 bases and J by 3 bases, leaving 9 bases between them. Germline CDR1 MNHEY, CDR2 SVGAGI. The CDR3 runs 14 residues. The CDR3 sequence is CASSYSQGYYEQYF. The DNA for the CDR3 is TGTGCCAGCAGTTACTCGCAGGGCTACTACGAGCAGTACTTC.

This chain joins TRBV4-2 and TRBJ1-3; 9 bases align to TRBD1. Trimming cost V 3 bases and J 1 base; bases outside gene matches: 7. This CDR3 is 17 amino acids long. Germline assignment: CDR1 LGHNA and CDR2 YNFKEQ. This CDR3 reads CASSQLGQGNSGNTIYF. CDR3 nucleotide sequence: TGTGCCAGCAGCCAGCTGGGACAGGGAAATTCTGGAAACACCATATATTTT.

The J gene is TRBJ1-4, the V gene TRBV30; no definite D call. Germline-derived CDR1 and CDR2 are GTSNPN and SVGIG (reference sequence). Between the trimmed V and J ends, which lost 2 bases and 0 bases, there was a span of 7 bases. This CDR3 contains 14 residues. The DNA for the CDR3 is TGTGCCTGGAGTACGGGATCAACTAATGAAAAACTGTTTTTT. Amino acid sequence: CAWSTGSTNEKLFF.

The chain carries TRBV6-5 and TRBJ2-1; D unclear. CDR3 length equals 13 residues. Germline V lookup: CDR1 MNHEY, CDR2 SVGAGI. Trimming shortened V by 8 bases and J by 3 bases, and 11 bases separated the two germline ends. This CDR3 is CASSGGYYNEQFF. The DNA of the CDR3 is TGTGCCAGCTCAGGTGGTTACTACAATGAGCAGTTCTTC.

The CDR3 loop is CASSSMKSGQATRETQYF. CDR3 DNA sequence: TGTGCCAGCAGCTCCATGAAATCGGGACAGGCAACCCGGGAGACCCAGTACTTC. This chain connects TRBV13 to TRBJ2-5; 8 positions match TRBD1. V was clipped by 4 bases and J by 5 bases; unmatched bases: 18. The CDR3 runs 18 residues. Germline V gene lookup returns CDR1 PRHDT and CDR2 FYEKMQ (reference sequence).

V and J are TRBV23-1 and TRBJ1-5; maybe TRBD1 (6 bases). TRBV23-1 is assigned to the ORF class and has an uncertain function. The CDR3 loop spans 15 amino acids. V lost 11 bases and J 8 bases, leaving 25 bases between the germline ends. Written as DNA, the CDR3 is TGCGCCCTCGATTGTGGGGACATCAGATGTAAGCCCCAGCATTTT. It yields the protein CALDCGDIRCKPQHF.

This clone was seen just once. This rearrangement joins TRBV27 to TRBJ1-2; TRBD1 matches 9 bases. V gave up 5 bases and J gave up 9 bases; unmatched junction bases: 10. CDR3 length equals 14 residues. Germline lookup yields CDR1 MNHEY and CDR2 SMNVEV (reference sequence). The CDR3 loop is CASSQPGTGFRYTF. CDR3 DNA sequence: TGTGCCAGCAGTCAACCCGGGACAGGGTTTCGCTACACCTTC.

The V gene is TRBV9, the J gene TRBJ1-1; D not resolved. Per the germline V gene, CDR1 is SGDLS and CDR2 is YYNGEE. V was trimmed by 1 base and J by 1 base, leaving 5 bases between them. This CDR3 is 13 amino acids long. The CDR3 DNA is TGTGCCAGCAGCGTACTAGCGAACACTGAAGCTTTCTTT. Its translation: CASSVLANTEAFF.

Concerning this clone: This CDR3 is missing its conserved last phenylalanine or tryptophan, likely due to a read error. The chain has TRBV19 and TRBJ1-6; D perhaps matches TRBD1 (6 bases). V lost 7 bases, J lost 10 bases, and 20 bases lay in between. Germline V gene lookup returns CDR1 LNHDA and CDR2 SQIVND (reference sequence). This CDR3 contains 15 residues. CDR3 loop: CASKHQQGLDSPLHV. DNA of the CDR3: TGTGCCAGTAAGCACCAACAGGGACTAGACTCACCCCTCCACGTT.

This chain links TRBV4-3 with TRBJ2-5; 7 nucleotides align to TRBD1. TRBJ2-7 explains the end of the DNA better; the J call may be wrong. Germline V gives CDR1 LGHNA, CDR2 YSLEER. The CDR3 has 15 amino acids. The CDR3 loop is CASSPQGYRSGEQYF. DNA for the CDR3: TGCGCCAGCAGCCCACAGGGGTATAGGAGCGGCGAGCAGTACTTC.

This clone has just a few counts. CDR3 in DNA: TGTGCCAGCAGTTACTCGACTAGCGGGGTGTACAATGAGCAGTTCTTC. Its translation: CASSYSTSGVYNEQFF. The J gene is TRBJ2-1, the V gene TRBV6-5; 11 bases fit TRBD2. CDR1 is MNHEY and CDR2 is SVGAGI in the germline V gene. This CDR3 has 16 amino acids. V was pared by 0 bases and J by 4 bases, with 2 bases of the junction left unmatched.

The V gene is TRBV30, the J gene TRBJ1-2, with D perhaps TRBD1 (6 bases). Germline CDR1 and CDR2: GTSNPN and SVGIG (reference sequence). V was clipped by 2 bases and J by 7 bases, with 20 bases between them. The CDR3 length is 15 residues. In DNA form, the CDR3 reads TGTGCCTGGAGTTTTACGGGACACAAATGGATTGGCTACACCTTC. It translates to CAWSFTGHKWIGYTF.

The V and J genes are TRBV28 and TRBJ1-5; 8 nucleotides agree with TRBD1. Trimming at V came to 2 bases and at J to 6 bases, leaving 0 bases not matched to a gene. This CDR3 has 13 residues. The germline gives CDR1 MDHEN, CDR2 SYDVKM. The CDR3 loop is CASSLQGAQPQHF. CDR3 nucleotide sequence: TGTGCCAGCAGTTTACAGGGGGCTCAGCCCCAGCATTTT.

The chain uses TRBV9 and TRBJ2-5; the match to TRBD2 covers 8 bases. Judging by the DNA end, TRBJ2-7 fits better; the J call may be wrong. This CDR3 has 15 amino acids. Germline CDR1 reads SGDLS; CDR2 reads YYNGEE. CDR3 loop: CASSVGGTSSYEQYF. The CDR3 region has the DNA TGTGCCAGCAGCGTAGGTGGGACTAGCTCCTACGAGCAGTACTTC.